This TCR beta chain originates from a study of read filtering for tumor transcriptome and immune sequencing. Looked up from germline, CDR1 is LGHNA and CDR2 is YSLEER. The CDR3 loop spans 14 amino acids. Trimming took 0 bases from V and 9 from J, leaving 12 bases between them. From roughly 390 ng of RNA, a library with molecular barcoded alpha/delta and beta/gamma adaptors was made. TCRdb re-derived calls from the reads in MiXCR, one entry per CDR3 protein. The table records about 50,000 distinct CDR3 sequences, 15% to 20% of them present only once. This clonotype came up many times. The sequenced sample was a population of CD138-negative cells sorted from bone marrow. The sequence was collected from a donor at least 40 years old with multiple myeloma. The chain links TRBV4-3 to TRBJ2-1; D may correspond to TRBD1 or TRBD2 (6 bases each). The CDR3 DNA reads as TGCGCCAGCAGCCAAGATGGCAGGGGAGGTGAGCAGTTCTTC. The encoded protein is CASSQDGRGGEQFF.